The T cell receptor (beta chain) described here comes from a study of T cell responses to AZD1222 COVID-19 vaccine. Method: immunoSEQ multiplex PCR; TCRdb's copy keeps in-frame clones and lacks some. The table lists about 100,000 clones, about 85% of them singletons, with 1.8% in the top ten. The CDR3 covers 13 residues. Trimming removed 5 bases at V and 7 bases at J, with 14 bases between. CDR1 and CDR2 from the germline V gene are LGHNA and YNFKEQ. The starting material was peripheral blood, obtained on day 0 of AZD1222 vaccination. This TCR derives from an adult in good health. The rearrangement links TRBV4-2 to TRBJ1-2; a possible D gene is TRBD1 (5 bases). CDR3 region: CASSSGLRGGYTF. DNA for the CDR3: TGTGCCAGCAGCTCGGGGCTTCGGGGTGGCTACACCTTC.